This record covers a single T cell receptor (beta chain). The data belong to a study of shared clonotypes between healthy human individuals. In germline, CDR1 is MDHEN, CDR2 SYDVKM. This CDR3 has 15 residues. The V end lost 3 bases, the J end lost 0 bases, and 11 bases lay between the germline ends. The unsorted samples had tens of millions of PBMCs used for genomic DNA. Assay execution proceeded at the deep level. The authors split each subset's genomic DNA evenly across several immunoSEQ plates. Approximately 29,000 T cell genomes, or around 300 ng DNA, went into replicate PCRs of unsorted PBMC. The table came from immunoSEQ multiplex PCR; TCRdb's copy has only in-frame clones and leaves some out. The sample has roughly 500,000 clones; over 70% are singletons.

J is TRBJ2-5 and V is TRBV28; D ambiguous. The receptor was derived from a woman between 35 and 50 years old in good health. Some clones in this sample may be carry-over from other donors' samples. Sequenced: PBMCs. CDR3 loop: CASSFGGGYQETQYF. DNA for the CDR3: TGTGCCAGCAGTTTCGGCGGTGGGTACCAAGAGACCCAGTACTTC.